Detailed here is one T cell receptor (beta chain). The CDR3 totals 14 residues. Per the germline V gene, CDR1 is SGHTA and CDR2 is FQGNSA. Trimming shortened V by 2 bases and J by 3 bases, and 10 bases separated the two germline ends. This sample is part of a study of control samples from healthy donors and cancer patients. Profiling relied on immunoSEQ multiplex PCR, and the TCRdb table lists in-frame clones only, not all of them. The sample records under 150,000 clones, approximately 95% being singletons. The sample comprised blood. This sequence was found in a man aged 25-45 years in good health. This chain joins TRBV7-2 and TRBJ1-2; D uncertain. Here the CDR3 reads CASSLSGSDYGYTF. CDR3 coding DNA: TGTGCCAGCAGCTTATCAGGTTCAGACTATGGCTACACCTTC.